The next 18 T cell receptor beta chains were all read from a single sample in a study of blood T cell repertoires in COVID-19. Method: immunoSEQ multiplex PCR; TCRdb's copy keeps in-frame clones and lacks some. The sample shows 220,000 or so clones, roughly 75% of them seen only once. The material sequenced was peripheral blood. These receptors originate from a woman between 65 and 79 years old with acute or convalescent COVID-19.

This sequence joins TRBV27 and TRBJ2-1, with D perhaps matching TRBD2 (6 bases). The germline V gene encodes CDR1 MNHEY and CDR2 SMNVEV (reference sequence). V lost 5 bases and J 15 bases, leaving 17 bases between the germline ends. The CDR3 totals 12 residues. Written as DNA, the CDR3 is TGTGCCAGCAGTGATCTTGTCGGAGCGGGGTTCTTC. This translates into CASSDLVGAGFF.

This chain connects TRBV28 to TRBJ2-1; D might be TRBD2 (5 bases). With 4 bases removed from V and 7 bases from J, the gap between germline ends came to 23 bases. The CDR3 totals 17 residues. Germline CDR1 is MDHEN and CDR2 is SYDVKM. DNA for the CDR3: TGTGCCAGCAGTTCCCCCCCGCAGCCGGGGAGAGGGAATGAGCAGTTCTTC. Translated: CASSSPPQPGRGNEQFF.

The rearrangement joins TRBV5-6 to TRBJ2-1, with 10 bases lining up with TRBD2. Germline V gene lookup returns CDR1 SGHDT and CDR2 YYEEEE. The ends lost 1 base at V and 8 bases at J; junction bases unmatched: 9. The CDR3 runs 16 residues. CDR3 region: CASSLWTSGGGDEQFF. The CDR3 coding sequence is TGTGCCAGCAGCTTGTGGACTAGCGGAGGAGGGGATGAGCAGTTCTTC.

This chain connects TRBV10-2 to TRBJ2-7, with 8 bases lining up with TRBD1. The V and J ends lost 4 bases and 3 bases, in that order; junction bases with no gene match: 11. The CDR3 runs to 16 residues. CDR1 and CDR2 (germline): WSHSY, SAAADI. CDR3 amino acids: CASSGPDRASNYEQYF. Written as DNA, the CDR3 is TGCGCCAGCAGTGGTCCGGACAGGGCATCCAACTACGAGCAGTACTTC.

The chain links TRBV30 to TRBJ1-1; 8 nucleotides line up with TRBD1. The CDR3 length is 14 residues. The V and J ends lost 1 base and 4 bases, in that order; junction bases with no gene match: 5. The germline CDR1 and CDR2 sequences are GTSNPN and SVGIG (reference sequence). CDR3 sequence reads: CAWSARTGITEAFF. CDR3 sequence (DNA): TGTGCCTGGAGTGCAAGGACAGGGATCACTGAAGCTTTCTTT.

The V and J genes are TRBV2 and TRBJ2-2, with 10 bases matching TRBD2. Germline CDR1 SNHLY, CDR2 FYNNEI. This CDR3 spans 16 amino acids. The ends lost 1 base at V and 5 bases at J; junction bases unmatched: 4. The CDR3 bases are TGTGCCAGCAGTGAAGGGCTAGCGGGAGTTACCGGGGAGCTGTTTTTT. Amino acid sequence: CASSEGLAGVTGELFF.

V is TRBV9 and J is TRBJ2-7; 8 bases line up with TRBD1. CDR3 length equals 12 residues. The trim removed 4 bases at V and 4 bases at J, leaving 1 base unmatched. CDR1 is SGDLS and CDR2 is YYNGEE in the germline V gene. CDR3 nucleotide sequence: TGTGCCAGCAGCAGGGACAGGTACGAGCAGTACTTC. It specifies CASSRDRYEQYF.

V is TRBV4-2 and J is TRBJ2-3, with 7 bases aligning to TRBD2. The CDR3 has 12 residues. Germline V gives CDR1 LGHNA, CDR2 YNFKEQ. With 1 base clipped from V and 8 bases from J, the junction kept 0 bases outside the gene matches. The CDR3 protein is CASSQGGGTQYF. The CDR3 bases are TGTGCCAGCAGCCAAGGGGGGGGTACGCAGTATTTT.

The rearrangement uses TRBV7-8 and TRBJ2-2, with TRBD2 matching 16 bases. V lost 4 bases, J lost 4 bases, and 9 bases stayed unmatched. Germline V gene lookup returns CDR1 SGHVS and CDR2 FQNEAQ. The CDR3 runs to 19 residues. The CDR3 is CASSSTGTSGRAGTGELFF. Written as DNA, the CDR3 is TGTGCCAGCAGCTCTACCGGGACTAGCGGGAGGGCGGGCACCGGGGAGCTGTTTTTT. The full variable domain, in which reference TRBV7-8 and TRBJ2-2 provide the parts outside the CDR3, is GAGVSQSPRYKVAKRGQDVALRCDPISGHVSLFWYQQALGQGPEFLTYFQNEAQLDKSGLPSDRFFAERPEGSVSTLKIQRTQQEDSAVYLCASSSTGTSGRAGTGELFFGEGSRLTVL.

The V gene is TRBV3-1 (or the pseudogene TRBV3-2), the J gene TRBJ2-2; tentatively, D is TRBD2 (5 bases). Trimming shortened V by 5 bases and J by 3 bases, and 16 bases separated the two germline ends. The germline V gene encodes CDR1 LGHDT and CDR2 YNNKEL (reference sequence). This CDR3 is 16 amino acids long. CDR3 nucleotides: TGTGCCAGCAGCGAACCTGGGAGAGTGGACACCGGGGAGCTGTTTTTT. Translated: CASSEPGRVDTGELFF.

The CDR3 region is CASSYYGNTIYF. For the CDR3, the DNA is TGTGCCAGCAGCTACTATGGAAACACCATATATTTT. The chain employs TRBV7-9 and TRBJ1-3; D ambiguous. Germline loops: CDR1 SEHNR, CDR2 FQNEAQ (reference sequence). CDR3 length: 12 residues. V lost 4 bases, J lost 3 bases, and 4 bases lay in between.

The sample holds a few counts of this clone. The V and J genes are TRBV28 and TRBJ2-2, with D possibly being TRBD2 (6 bases). The CDR3 covers 12 residues. The V end was cut by 6 bases, the J end by 6 bases, with 8 bases between. The germline gives CDR1 MDHEN, CDR2 SYDVKM. The CDR3 loop is CASRSGSGELFF. For the CDR3, the DNA is TGTGCCAGCAGAAGCGGGTCCGGGGAGCTGTTTTTT.

The CDR3 here is CATLNTGELFF. The CDR3 DNA is TGTGCCACCCTTAACACCGGGGAGCTGTTTTTT. This chain links TRBV10-3 with TRBJ2-2; D unresolved. The CDR3 covers 11 residues. V lost 10 bases and J 2 bases, leaving 5 bases between the germline ends. The germline gives CDR1 ENHRY, CDR2 SYGVKD.

The genes are TRBV28 and TRBJ2-2; 11 bases are shared with TRBD1. The length of the CDR3 is 17 residues. Unmatched junction bases numbered 7, after V lost 3 bases and J lost 4 bases. Germline V gene lookup returns CDR1 MDHEN and CDR2 SYDVKM. CDR3 coding DNA: TGTGCCAGCAGTTTTTTTGGACAGGGGGCAGTCACCGGGGAGCTGTTTTTT. This encodes CASSFFGQGAVTGELFF.

The chain joins TRBV10-3 to TRBJ1-3; 7 bases are shared with TRBD1. Germline-derived CDR1 and CDR2 are ENHRY and SYGVKD. Trimming at V came to 4 bases and at J to 0 bases, leaving 0 bases not matched to a gene. CDR3 length: 14 amino acids. The CDR3 sequence: CAISGDSSGNTIYF. The CDR3 DNA is TGTGCCATCAGTGGGGACAGCTCTGGAAACACCATATATTTT.

This chain connects TRBV5-1 to TRBJ2-2, with D possibly being TRBD1 (6 bases). The V end was cut by 6 bases, the J end by 2 bases, with 8 bases between. Germline assignment: CDR1 SGHRS and CDR2 YFSETQ. This CDR3 comprises 13 residues. The CDR3 coding sequence is TGCGCCAGCAACAGGGATAACACCGGGGAGCTGTTTTTT. It encodes CASNRDNTGELFF. The full variable domain, rest sourced from reference TRBV5-1 and TRBJ2-2, is KAGVTQTPRYLIKTRGQQVTLSCSPISGHRSVSWYQQTPGQGLQFLFEYFSETQRNKGNFPGRFSGRQFSNSRSEMNVSTLELGDSALYLCASNRDNTGELFFGEGSRLTVL.

The V call is TRBV10-3, the J call TRBJ2-7; D might be TRBD2 (6 bases). V lost 7 bases and J lost 2, with 9 bases in between. The CDR3 extends over 12 amino acids. Germline V gene sequence: CDR1 ENHRY, CDR2 SYGVKD. For the CDR3, the DNA is TGTGCCATCACTAGCGAGACCTACGAGCAGTACTTC. The encoded protein is CAITSETYEQYF.

In nucleotides, the CDR3 is TGTGCCAGCACCAAACCGGGGAGGGGACATCAGCCCCAGCATTTT. Translating it yields CASTKPGRGHQPQHF. The rearrangement links TRBV28 to TRBJ1-5, with a tentative D call TRBD1 (5 bases). The germline V gene has CDR1 MDHEN and CDR2 SYDVKM. V was cut by 7 bases and J by 5 bases, with 18 bases left in between. The CDR3 totals 15 residues.